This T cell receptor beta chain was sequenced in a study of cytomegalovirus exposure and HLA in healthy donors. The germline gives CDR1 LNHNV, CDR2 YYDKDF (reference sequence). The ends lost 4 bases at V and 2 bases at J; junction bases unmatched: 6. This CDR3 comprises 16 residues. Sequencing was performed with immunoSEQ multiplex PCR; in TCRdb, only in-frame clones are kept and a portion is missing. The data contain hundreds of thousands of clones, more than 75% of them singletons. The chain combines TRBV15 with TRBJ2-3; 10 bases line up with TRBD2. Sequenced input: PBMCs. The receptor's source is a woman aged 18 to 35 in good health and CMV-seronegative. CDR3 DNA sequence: TGTGCCACCAGCACCGGACTAGCGGTGTCCACAGATACGCAGTATTTT. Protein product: CATSTGLAVSTDTQYF.